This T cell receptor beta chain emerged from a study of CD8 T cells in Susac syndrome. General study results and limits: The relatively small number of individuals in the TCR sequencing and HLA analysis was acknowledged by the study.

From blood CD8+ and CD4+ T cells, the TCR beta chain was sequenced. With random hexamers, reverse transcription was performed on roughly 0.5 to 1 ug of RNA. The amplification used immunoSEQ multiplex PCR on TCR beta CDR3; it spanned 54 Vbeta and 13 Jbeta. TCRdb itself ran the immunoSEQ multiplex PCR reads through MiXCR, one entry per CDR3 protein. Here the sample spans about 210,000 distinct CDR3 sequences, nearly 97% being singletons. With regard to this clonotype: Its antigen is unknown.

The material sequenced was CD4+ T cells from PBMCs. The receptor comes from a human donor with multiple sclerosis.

The CDR3 bases are TGTGCCAGCAGCCAGATAACAGGTTCTGAAGCTTTCTTT. Translating gives CASSQITGSEAFF. The genes are TRBV3-1 and TRBJ1-1; maybe TRBD1 (5 bases). V was pared by 3 bases and J by 6 bases, with 11 bases between. The CDR3 is made up of 13 amino acids. Germline CDR1 is LGHDT and CDR2 is YNNKEL (reference sequence).